Below are 23 T cell receptor beta chains sequenced from a single sample in a study of CXCR3-negative and CXCR3-positive naive CD8 T cells. The libraries of TRB cDNA were constructed through 5' RACE using UMI labels. TCRdb re-called the 5' RACE reads, yielding one record per CDR3 amino acid sequence without DNA. Its table lists around 47,000 distinct CDR3 sequences. The sample consisted of memory CD8+ T cells from blood. These receptors were collected from a human donor in good health. Some clones in this sample may be carry-over from other donors' samples.

The V call is TRBV5-1, the J call TRBJ2-7; TCRdb outputs TRBD2, but without DNA this stays unchecked. Germline CDR1 reads SGHRS; CDR2 reads YFSETQ. This CDR3 is 15 amino acids long. The CDR3 region is CASSLGLAGEVEQYF.

The genes are TRBV7-3 and TRBJ2-5. The CDR3 is made up of 13 amino acids. Germline CDR1 reads SGHTA; CDR2 reads FQGTGA. CDR3 amino acids: CASSLNVRETQYF.

The chain is built from TRBV6-6 and TRBJ2-2. Germline V lookup: CDR1 MNHNY, CDR2 SVGAGI (reference sequence). The CDR3 length is 14 residues. The CDR3 reads CASSYSKGSGELFF.

The chain employs TRBV12-3 or TRBV12-4 and TRBJ2-7. This CDR3 is built from 13 residues. The CDR3 loop reads CASSLGLDHEQYF.

The V call is TRBV12-3 or TRBV12-4, the J call TRBJ1-4; TCRdb's D gene call, TRBD1, goes unchecked for lack of DNA. The length of the CDR3 is 16 residues. The CDR3 loop reads CASSLQTGAENEKLFF.

The chain combines TRBV7-9 with TRBJ2-3. From germline, CDR1 is SEHNR and CDR2 FQNEAQ (reference sequence). The CDR3 loop spans 13 amino acids. CDR3 loop: CASSLEPRDTQYF.

J is TRBJ1-2 and V is TRBV25-1. The CDR3 is 15 residues long. Germline lookup yields CDR1 MGHDK and CDR2 SYGVNS. This CDR3 reads CASSDGFGVDYGYTF.

The V gene is TRBV28, the J gene TRBJ2-7; TCRdb names TRBD1, which stays unverified in the absence of DNA. Germline loops: CDR1 MDHEN, CDR2 SYDVKM. CDR3 length: 15 residues. This CDR3 reads CASISRGTGNYEQYF.

This chain uses TRBV6-5 with TRBJ1-4. CDR3 size: 13 residues. From germline, CDR1 is MNHEY and CDR2 SVGAGI. The CDR3 loop is CASSQSGTEKLFF.

The chain employs TRBV28 and TRBJ2-7. CDR1 is MDHEN and CDR2 is SYDVKM in the germline V gene. This CDR3 is built from 13 residues. The CDR3 spells CASSFGTTYEQYF.

This clonotype is called medium-sized based on its frequency. The genes are TRBV6-4 and TRBJ2-3; no DNA is available, so the TRBD1 call from TCRdb remains unchecked. Germline CDR1 is MRHNA and CDR2 is SNTAGT. The CDR3 totals 14 residues. The CDR3 region is CASSEGDSTDTQYF.

The chain is built from TRBV6-2 or TRBV6-3 and TRBJ2-5; TCRdb proposes TRBD1, but this gene call is untestable without DNA. Per the germline V gene, CDR1 is MNHEY and CDR2 is SVGEGT. This CDR3 is 17 amino acids long. The CDR3 loop reads CASTSWDRVWEEETQYF.

The chain has TRBV20-1 and TRBJ2-1; the D gene TCRdb calls, TRBD1, cannot be checked with no DNA. Per germline, CDR1 DFQATT and CDR2 SNEGSKA (reference sequence). The CDR3 covers 14 residues. The CDR3 is CSARGRSSYNEQFF.

The chain is built from TRBV15 and TRBJ2-1; TCRdb returns TRBD2, unconfirmable since there is no DNA. CDR1 LNHNV and CDR2 YYDKDF come from the germline V gene (reference sequence). The CDR3 spans 16 residues. CDR3 loop: CATSRGLAGIDNEQFF. The whole variable domain, remainder taken from reference TRBV15 and TRBJ2-1, is DAMVIQNPRYQVTQFGKPVTLSCSQTLNHNVMYWYQQKSSQAPKLLFHYYDKDFNNEADTPDNFQSRRPNTSFCFLDIRSPGLGDTAMYLCATSRGLAGIDNEQFFGPGTRLTVL.

The CDR3 is CASSRRGAGNYGYTF. This chain joins TRBV27 and TRBJ1-2. This CDR3 comprises 15 residues. From germline, CDR1 is MNHEY and CDR2 SMNVEV (reference sequence).

This chain joins TRBV20-1 and TRBJ2-7; lacking DNA, the TRBD1 call made by TCRdb goes unchecked. Per the germline V gene, CDR1 is DFQATT and CDR2 is SNEGSKA (reference sequence). The CDR3 contains 11 residues. CDR3 sequence reads: CSASALGGQYF.

The chain recombines TRBV29-1 with TRBJ2-2; TCRdb's D call of TRBD2 is untestable without DNA. CDR3 length equals 14 residues. Germline CDR1 reads SQVTM; CDR2 reads ANQGSEA. The CDR3 sequence: CSVSLDFGSGELFF.

The V and J genes are TRBV11-2 and TRBJ2-2; TCRdb outputs TRBD2, but without DNA this stays unchecked. The CDR3 spans 15 residues. Germline V gene sequence: CDR1 SGHAT, CDR2 FQNNGV. CDR3 in amino acids: CASSRRGGETGELFF.

The V gene is TRBV29-1, the J gene TRBJ2-5; as DNA is missing, the TRBD1 call by TCRdb cannot be tested. Per the germline V gene, CDR1 is SQVTM and CDR2 is ANQGSEA. CDR3 length: 13 amino acids. The chain's CDR3 is CSVYRENQETQYF.

This chain connects TRBV11-1 to TRBJ2-7; lacking DNA, the TRBD2 call made by TCRdb goes unchecked. The CDR3 consists of 14 residues. Germline V gene data show CDR1 as SGHAT and CDR2 as FQDESV (reference sequence). The CDR3: CASSLGRLAGEQYF.

The rearrangement uses TRBV29-1 and TRBJ1-1; the D gene TCRdb calls, TRBD1, cannot be checked with no DNA. Germline CDR1 SQVTM, CDR2 ANQGSEA. This CDR3 spans 15 amino acids. The CDR3 loop is CSGNEDRGRNTEAFF.

CDR3: CSAPTGVYGYTF. The V call is TRBV20-1, the J call TRBJ1-2; there is no DNA to check the TCRdb D call of TRBD1. Germline CDR1 is DFQATT and CDR2 is SNEGSKA (reference sequence). The CDR3 sequence is 12 residues long.

This rearrangement joins TRBV4-1 to TRBJ1-1; the TCRdb D gene call, TRBD1, has no DNA to confirm it. The CDR3 loop spans 20 amino acids. The V gene's germline CDR1 is MGHRA and CDR2 YSYEKL. The CDR3 loop reads CASSQGIVGEVYDLDTEAFF.